The table lists the clone carrying this T cell receptor (beta chain) with a few counts. Its antigen is as yet unknown. Constant-segment primers and 5'RACE yielded cDNA libraries for TCR alpha and TCR beta, each carrying sample barcodes and UMIs. TCRdb reprocessed the 5' RACE reads via MiXCR and lists one record per CDR3 protein. This table holds a few hundred thousand distinct CDR3 sequences, 15% to 20% found once. In germline, CDR1 is SGHRS, CDR2 YFSETQ. With 6 bases removed from V and 2 bases from J, the gap between germline ends came to 14 bases. The CDR3 covers 14 residues. The data were obtained in a study of T-cell memory formation after mild COVID-19. General study results and limits: Researchers report contracting CD4+ clones mostly in CM and EM, with CD8+ clones in EMRA.

The material sequenced was PBMCs or a T cell subset sorted from them (not recorded which). This sequence was found in a man younger than 30 who had mild COVID-19 (a few samples of this study predate the infection). Cell type and time point are not known. The V gene is TRBV5-1, the J gene TRBJ2-5; D uncertain. The CDR3 DNA follows: TGCGCCAGCACCAGTGGGTCCGGGCAAGAGACCCAGTACTTC. Encoded protein: CASTSGSGQETQYF. The variable domain in full, with the rest retrieved from reference TRBV5-1 and TRBJ2-5, is KAGVTQTPRYLIKTRGQQVTLSCSPISGHRSVSWYQQTPGQGLQFLFEYFSETQRNKGNFPGRFSGRQFSNSRSEMNVSTLELGDSALYLCASTSGSGQETQYFGPGTRLLVL.